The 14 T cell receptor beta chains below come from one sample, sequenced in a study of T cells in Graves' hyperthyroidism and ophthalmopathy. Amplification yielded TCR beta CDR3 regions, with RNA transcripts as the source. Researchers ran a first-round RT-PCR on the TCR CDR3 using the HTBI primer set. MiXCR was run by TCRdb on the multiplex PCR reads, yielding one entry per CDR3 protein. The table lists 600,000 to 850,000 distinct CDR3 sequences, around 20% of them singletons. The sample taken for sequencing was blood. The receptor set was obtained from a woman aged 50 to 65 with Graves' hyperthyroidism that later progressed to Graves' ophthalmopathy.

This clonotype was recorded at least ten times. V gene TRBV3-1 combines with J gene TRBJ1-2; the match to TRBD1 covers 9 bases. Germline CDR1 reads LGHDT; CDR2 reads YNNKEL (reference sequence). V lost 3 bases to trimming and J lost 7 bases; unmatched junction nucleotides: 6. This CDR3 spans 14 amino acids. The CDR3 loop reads CASSHRDRVSGYTF. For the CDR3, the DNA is TGTGCCAGCAGCCATAGGGACAGGGTCTCTGGCTACACCTTC.

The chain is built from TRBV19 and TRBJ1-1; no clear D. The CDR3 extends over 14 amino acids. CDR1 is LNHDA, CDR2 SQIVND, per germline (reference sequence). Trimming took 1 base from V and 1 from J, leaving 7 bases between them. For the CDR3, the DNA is TGTGCCAGTAGTATAGGTTATACGAACACTGAAGCTTTCTTT. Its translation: CASSIGYTNTEAFF.

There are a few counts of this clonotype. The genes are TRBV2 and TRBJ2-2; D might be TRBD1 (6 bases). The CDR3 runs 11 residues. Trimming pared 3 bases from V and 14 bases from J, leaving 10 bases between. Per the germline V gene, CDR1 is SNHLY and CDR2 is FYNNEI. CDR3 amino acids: CASSEEGGLFF. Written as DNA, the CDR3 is TGTGCCAGCAGTGAGGAAGGGGGACTGTTTTTT. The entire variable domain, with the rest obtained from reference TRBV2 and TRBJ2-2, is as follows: EPEVTQTPSHQVTQMGQEVILRCVPISNHLYFYWYRQILGQKVEFLVSFYNNEISEKSEIFDDQFSVERPDGSNFTLKIRSTKLEDSAMYFCASSEEGGLFFGEGSRLTVL.

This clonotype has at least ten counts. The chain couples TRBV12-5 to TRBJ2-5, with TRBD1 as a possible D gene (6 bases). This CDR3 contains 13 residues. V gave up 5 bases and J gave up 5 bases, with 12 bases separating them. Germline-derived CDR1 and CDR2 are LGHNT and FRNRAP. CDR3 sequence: CASGPQGSETQYF. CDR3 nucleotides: TGTGCTAGTGGTCCACAGGGTTCGGAGACCCAGTACTTC.

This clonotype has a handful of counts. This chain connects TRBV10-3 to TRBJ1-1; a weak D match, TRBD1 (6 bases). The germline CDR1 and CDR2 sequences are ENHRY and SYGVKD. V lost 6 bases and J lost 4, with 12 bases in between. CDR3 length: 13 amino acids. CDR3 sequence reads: CAIRMTGSTEAFF. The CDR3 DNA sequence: TGTGCCATCAGGATGACAGGTTCCACTGAAGCTTTCTTT.

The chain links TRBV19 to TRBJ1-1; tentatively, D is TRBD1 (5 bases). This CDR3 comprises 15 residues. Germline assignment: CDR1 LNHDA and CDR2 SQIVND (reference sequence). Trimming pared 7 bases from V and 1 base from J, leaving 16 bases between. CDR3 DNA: TGTGCCAGTACCCTGGGGGGGGAGAGGAACACTGAAGCTTTCTTT. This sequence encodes CASTLGGERNTEAFF.

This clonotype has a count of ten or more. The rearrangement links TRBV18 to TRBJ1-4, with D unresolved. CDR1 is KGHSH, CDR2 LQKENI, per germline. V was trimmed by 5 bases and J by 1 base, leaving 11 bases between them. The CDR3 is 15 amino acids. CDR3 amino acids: CASSSLDQTNEKLFF. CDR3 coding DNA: TGTGCCAGCTCATCATTGGACCAAACTAATGAAAAACTGTTTTTT.

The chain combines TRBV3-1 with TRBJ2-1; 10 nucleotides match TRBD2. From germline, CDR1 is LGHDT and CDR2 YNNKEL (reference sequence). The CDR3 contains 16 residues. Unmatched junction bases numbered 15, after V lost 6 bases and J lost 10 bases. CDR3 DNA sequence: TGTGCCAGCAGTTACTCGACGAGCGGGGGGGCTGACGAGCAGTTCTTC. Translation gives CASSYSTSGGADEQFF.

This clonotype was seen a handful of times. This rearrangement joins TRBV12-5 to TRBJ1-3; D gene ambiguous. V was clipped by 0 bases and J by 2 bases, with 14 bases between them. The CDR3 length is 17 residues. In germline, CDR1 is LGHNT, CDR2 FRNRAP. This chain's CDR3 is CASGLVPPSPTGNTIYF. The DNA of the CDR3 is TGTGCTAGTGGTTTGGTTCCTCCAAGCCCTACTGGAAACACCATATATTTT.

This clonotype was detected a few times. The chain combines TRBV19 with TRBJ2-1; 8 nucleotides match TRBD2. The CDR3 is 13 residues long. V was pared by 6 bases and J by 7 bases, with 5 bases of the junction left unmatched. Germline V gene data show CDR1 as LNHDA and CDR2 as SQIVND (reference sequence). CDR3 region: CASRVAGLNEQFF. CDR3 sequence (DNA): TGTGCCAGTAGAGTAGCGGGGTTAAATGAGCAGTTCTTC.

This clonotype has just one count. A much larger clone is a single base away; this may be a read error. The CDR3 spells CASSYRDNGGFYEQYF. Here the CDR3 DNA reads TGTGCCAGCAGTTACCGGGACAACGGGGGGTTTTACGAGCAGTACTTC. The chain combines TRBV6-5 with TRBJ2-7; perhaps TRBD2 as D (7 bases). There are 16 residues in the CDR3. V gave up 2 bases and J gave up 4 bases, with 18 bases separating them. Germline CDR1 and CDR2: MNHEY and SVGAGI.

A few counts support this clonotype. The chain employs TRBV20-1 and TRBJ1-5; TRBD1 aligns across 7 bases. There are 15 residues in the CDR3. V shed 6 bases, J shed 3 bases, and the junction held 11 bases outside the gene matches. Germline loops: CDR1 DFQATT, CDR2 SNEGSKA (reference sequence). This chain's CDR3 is CSARRGQENNQPQHF. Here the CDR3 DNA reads TGCAGTGCGAGAAGAGGACAGGAAAACAATCAGCCCCAGCATTTT.

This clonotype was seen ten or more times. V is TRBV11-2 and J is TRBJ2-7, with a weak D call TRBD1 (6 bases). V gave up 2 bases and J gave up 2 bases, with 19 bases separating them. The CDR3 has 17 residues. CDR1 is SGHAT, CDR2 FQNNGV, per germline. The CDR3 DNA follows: TGTGCCAGCAGCTTAACCTTGCGAGGTCACAGGGCCTACGAGCAGTACTTC. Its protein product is CASSLTLRGHRAYEQYF.

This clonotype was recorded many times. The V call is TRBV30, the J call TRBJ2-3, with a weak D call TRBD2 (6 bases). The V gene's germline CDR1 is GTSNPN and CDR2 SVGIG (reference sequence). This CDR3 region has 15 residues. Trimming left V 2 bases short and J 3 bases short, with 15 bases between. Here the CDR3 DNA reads TGTGCCTGGAGTCCGGGTCGGGGGATGACAGATACGCAGTATTTT. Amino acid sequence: CAWSPGRGMTDTQYF.